This T cell receptor beta chain is from a study of blood T cell repertoires in COVID-19. Profiling relied on immunoSEQ multiplex PCR, and the TCRdb table lists in-frame clones only, not all of them. This table holds 250,000 to 350,000 clones, 75% to 95% found once. The Seattle patients joined while their infection was active and were tracked longitudinally afterward. The germline CDR1 and CDR2 sequences are MNHEY and SVGAGI. The CDR3 spans 15 residues. The genes are TRBV6-5 and TRBJ2-5, with TRBD2 matching 9 bases. The sample comprised peripheral blood. This clonotype was sampled from a woman aged 25 to 39 with COVID-19, enrolled during active disease. The CDR3 nucleotides are TGTGCAACGCAGGCCCTAGCGGGACTCCAAGAGACCCAGTACTTC. This codes for CATQALAGLQETQYF.